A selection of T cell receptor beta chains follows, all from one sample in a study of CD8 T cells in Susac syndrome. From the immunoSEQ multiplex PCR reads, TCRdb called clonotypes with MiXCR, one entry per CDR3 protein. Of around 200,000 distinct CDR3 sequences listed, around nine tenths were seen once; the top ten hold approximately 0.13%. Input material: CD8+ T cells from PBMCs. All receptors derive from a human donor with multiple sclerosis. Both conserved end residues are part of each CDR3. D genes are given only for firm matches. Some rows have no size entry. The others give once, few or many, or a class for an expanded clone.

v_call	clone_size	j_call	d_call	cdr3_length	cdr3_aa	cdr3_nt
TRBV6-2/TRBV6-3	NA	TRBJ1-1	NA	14	CASSPPYRNTEAFF	TGTGCCAGCAGTCCTCCCTACCGAAACACTGAAGCTTTCTTT
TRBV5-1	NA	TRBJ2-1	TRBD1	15	CASSLEQGHYNEQFF	TGCGCCAGCAGCTTGGAACAGGGGCACTACAATGAGCAGTTCTTC
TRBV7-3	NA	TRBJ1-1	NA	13	CASSLGLGTEAFF	TGTGCCAGCAGCTTGGGGCTGGGCACTGAAGCTTTCTTT
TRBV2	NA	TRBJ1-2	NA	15	CASSEGEGVTYGYTF	TGTGCCAGCAGTGAAGGGGAGGGGGTGACCTATGGCTACACCTTC
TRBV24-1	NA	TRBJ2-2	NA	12	CATSDDTGELFF	TGTGCCACCAGTGATGACACCGGGGAGCTGTTTTTT
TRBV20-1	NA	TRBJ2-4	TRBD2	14	CSARDRLAVNIQYF	TGCAGTGCTAGAGATCGACTAGCGGTAAACATTCAGTACTTC
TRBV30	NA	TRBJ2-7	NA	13	CAWSVLGNYEQYF	TGTGCCTGGAGTGTTTTAGGGAACTACGAGCAGTACTTC
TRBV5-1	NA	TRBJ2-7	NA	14	CASSLDAHGYEQYF	TGCGCCAGCAGCTTGGATGCACATGGATACGAGCAGTACTTC
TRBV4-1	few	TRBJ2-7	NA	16	CASSPQGQTSSYEQYF	TGCGCCAGCAGCCCACAGGGTCAGACCAGCTCCTACGAGCAGTACTTC
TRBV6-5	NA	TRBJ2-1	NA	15	CASTRLLCSYNEQFF	TGTGCCAGCACTCGACTCTTGTGCTCCTACAATGAGCAGTTCTTC
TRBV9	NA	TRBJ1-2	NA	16	CASSEGGDTGLYGYTF	TGTGCCAGCAGCGAGGGAGGTGACACAGGACTCTATGGCTACACCTTC
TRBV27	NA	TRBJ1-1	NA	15	CASSSSQALNTEAFF	TGTGCCAGCAGTTCCAGCCAGGCTCTGAACACTGAAGCTTTCTTT
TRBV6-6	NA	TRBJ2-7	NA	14	CASSYPGESYEQYF	TGTGCCAGCAGTTATCCCGGAGAGTCCTACGAGCAGTACTTC
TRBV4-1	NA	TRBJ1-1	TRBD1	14	CASSQAGGNTEAFF	TGCGCCAGCAGCCAGGCAGGGGGCAACACTGAAGCTTTCTTT
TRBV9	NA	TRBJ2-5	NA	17	CASSPGLLRTTQETQYF	TGTGCCAGCAGCCCGGGACTCCTAAGAACAACACAAGAGACCCAGTACTTC
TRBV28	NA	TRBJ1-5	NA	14	CASSSVISNQPQHF	TGTGCCAGCAGTTCCGTCATTAGCAATCAGCCCCAGCATTTT
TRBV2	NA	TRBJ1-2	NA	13	CASSDQRPGGYTF	TGTGCCAGCAGTGATCAACGGCCCGGTGGCTACACCTTC
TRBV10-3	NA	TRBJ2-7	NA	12	CAIRGPGYEQYF	TGTGCCATCAGGGGCCCGGGGTACGAGCAGTACTTC
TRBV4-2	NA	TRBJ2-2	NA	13	CASRLDSTGELFF	TGTGCCAGCAGACTAGACAGCACCGGGGAGCTGTTTTTT
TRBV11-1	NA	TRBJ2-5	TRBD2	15	CASSPHPAGEETQYF	TGTGCCAGCAGCCCCCATCCGGCGGGAGAAGAGACCCAGTACTTC
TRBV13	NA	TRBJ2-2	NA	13	CASIASPTGELFF	TGTGCCAGCATAGCCTCTCCCACCGGGGAGCTGTTTTTT
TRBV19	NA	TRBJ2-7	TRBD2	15	CASSIGGTRSYEQYF	TGTGCCAGTAGTATAGGGGGGACTAGATCCTACGAGCAGTACTTC
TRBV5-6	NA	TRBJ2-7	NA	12	CASSQRRYEQYF	TGTGCCAGCAGCCAACGACGTTACGAGCAGTACTTC
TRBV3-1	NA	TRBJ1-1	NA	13	CASRLTGNTEAFF	TGTGCCAGCAGGCTAACAGGCAACACTGAAGCTTTCTTT
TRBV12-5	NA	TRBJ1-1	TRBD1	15	CASAEAGTVDTEAFF	TGTGCTAGTGCCGAGGCCGGGACAGTTGACACTGAAGCTTTCTTT
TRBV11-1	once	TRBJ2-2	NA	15	CASSPGLWDTGELFF	TGTGCCAGCAGCCCAGGACTGTGGGACACCGGGGAGCTGTTTTTT
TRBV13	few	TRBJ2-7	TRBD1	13	CASSSGQGGEQYF	TGTGCCAGCAGCTCCGGACAGGGAGGTGAGCAGTACTTC
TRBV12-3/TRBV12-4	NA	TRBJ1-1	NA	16	CASSLGGGRGGTEAFF	TGTGCCAGCAGTTTGGGGGGAGGGCGGGGAGGAACTGAAGCTTTCTTT
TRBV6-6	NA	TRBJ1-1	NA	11	CASSSDGQAFF	TGTGCCAGCAGTTCGGACGGTCAAGCTTTCTTT
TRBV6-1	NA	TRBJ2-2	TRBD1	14	CASSDRGPGGELFF	TGTGCCAGCAGTGATAGGGGGCCGGGCGGGGAGCTGTTTTTT
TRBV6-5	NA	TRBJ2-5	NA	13	CASSAGARETQYF	TGTGCCAGCTCTGCCGGGGCCAGAGAGACCCAGTACTTC
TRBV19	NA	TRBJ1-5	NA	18	CASSDHSAIKGGNQPQHF	TGTGCCAGTAGTGATCATTCAGCAATCAAGGGAGGCAATCAGCCCCAGCATTTT
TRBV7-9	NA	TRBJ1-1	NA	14	CASTPPGARPEAFF	TGTGCCAGCACCCCCCCGGGGGCCCGCCCTGAAGCTTTCTTT
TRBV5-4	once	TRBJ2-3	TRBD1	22	CASSSGTGDFSIILTSTDTQYF	TGTGCCAGCAGCTCCGGGACAGGGGACTTTTCGATTATACTAACTAGCACAGATACGCAGTATTTT
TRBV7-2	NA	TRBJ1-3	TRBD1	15	CASSFHRGPGNTIYF	TGTGCCAGCAGCTTTCACAGGGGGCCTGGAAACACCATATATTTT
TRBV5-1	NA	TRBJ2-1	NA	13	CASSLEAYNEQFF	TGCGCCAGCAGCTTGGAAGCTTACAATGAGCAGTTCTTC
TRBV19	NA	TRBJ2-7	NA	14	CASSIEGDSYEQYF	TGTGCCAGTAGTATCGAAGGGGACTCCTACGAGCAGTACTTC
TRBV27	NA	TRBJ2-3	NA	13	CASSPVGTDTQYF	TGTGCCAGCAGTCCCGTGGGAACAGATACGCAGTATTTT
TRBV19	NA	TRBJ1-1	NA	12	CASTEDNTEAFF	TGTGCCAGTACTGAGGACAACACTGAAGCTTTCTTT
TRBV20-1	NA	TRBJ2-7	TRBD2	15	CSARGWRETPYEQYF	TGCAGTGCTAGAGGCTGGCGGGAGACCCCCTACGAGCAGTACTTC
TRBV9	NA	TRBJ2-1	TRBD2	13	CASRGLVDHEQFF	TGTGCCAGCCGGGGACTAGTTGACCATGAGCAGTTCTTC
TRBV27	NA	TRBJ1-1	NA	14	CASSLSGQGTEAFF	TGTGCCAGCAGTTTATCGGGGCAGGGCACTGAAGCTTTCTTT
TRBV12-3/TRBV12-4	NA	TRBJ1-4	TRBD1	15	CASSGVGTEYEKLFF	TGTGCCAGCAGCGGAGTCGGGACAGAGTATGAAAAACTGTTTTTT
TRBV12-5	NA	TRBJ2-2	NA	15	CASGQDYPWTGELFF	TGTGCTAGTGGGCAGGACTATCCATGGACCGGGGAGCTGTTTTTT
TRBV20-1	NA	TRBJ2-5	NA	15	CSARDIGGGSETQYF	TGCAGTGCTAGAGATATTGGGGGTGGATCAGAGACCCAGTACTTC
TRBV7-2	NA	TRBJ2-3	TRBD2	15	CASSPTSGASDTQYF	TGTGCCAGCAGCCCCACTAGCGGGGCGTCAGATACGCAGTATTTT
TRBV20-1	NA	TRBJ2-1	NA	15	CSARHRDRGYNEQFF	TGCAGTGCCCGCCATCGCGACCGAGGGTACAATGAGCAGTTCTTC